Reported below is one TCR beta chain. CDR1 MNHEY and CDR2 SVGAGI come from the germline V gene. Trimming cost V 8 bases and J 4 bases, with 14 bases left between them. There are 14 residues in the CDR3. This sample was taken from a study of shared clonotypes between healthy human individuals. The method was immunoSEQ multiplex PCR; TCRdb's version includes in-frame clones alone and lacks a portion of them. The sample lists 2 million to 3 million clones, more than 85% occurring once. The chain has TRBV6-5 and TRBJ1-4; no reliable D call. The clonotype originates from a man aged 18 to 35 in good health. Some clones in this sample may be carry-over from other donors' samples. Sequenced material: naive CD4+ T cells from PBMCs. Indicated subset: CD45RA+ positively selected. This CDR3 is CASRRSGNNEKLFF. For the CDR3, the DNA is TGTGCCAGCCGAAGGTCGGGTAATAATGAAAAACTGTTTTTT.